One sample yielded the 13 T cell receptor beta chains listed below, sequenced in a study of T-cell reconstitution after alpha-beta-depleted transplantation in children. Molecular barcoding with unique molecular identifiers was used for the TCRbeta library. Via MiXCR, TCRdb re-called the PCR reads, giving one row per CDR3 protein. The data show about 350,000 distinct CDR3 sequences, roughly 15% seen once. The input for sequencing was PBMCs, taken from the stem cell graft. Every receptor here comes from a human donor who donated a stem cell graft to a child with Fanconi anemia.

The rearrangement joins TRBV28 to TRBJ1-5, with unresolved D. The CDR3 is 12 amino acids. Germline V CDR1 and CDR2: MDHEN, SYDVKM. V was cut by 5 bases and J by 5 bases, with 7 bases left in between. CDR3 loop: CASSPIYQPQHF. The CDR3 DNA reads TGTGCCAGCAGTCCCATATATCAGCCCCAGCATTTT.

This clonotype was counted ten times or more. The chain has TRBV20-1 and TRBJ2-5; 9 bases are shared with TRBD1. The CDR3 length is 13 residues. The V gene's germline CDR1 is DFQATT and CDR2 SNEGSKA (reference sequence). Germline trimming cut 4 bases from V and 5 bases from J; bases unmatched to any gene: 5. CDR3 region: CSATQGAWETQYF. CDR3 bases: TGCAGTGCTACACAGGGGGCTTGGGAGACCCAGTACTTC.

This rearrangement joins TRBV20-1 to TRBJ1-5, with a tentative D call TRBD1 (6 bases). Trimming removed 6 bases at V and 6 bases at J, with 15 bases between. The CDR3 spans 13 residues. The V gene's germline CDR1 is DFQATT and CDR2 SNEGSKA (reference sequence). The DNA of the CDR3 is TGCAGTGCCGAAGTCGGCAGGGGTCAGCCCCAGCATTTT. Its protein is CSAEVGRGQPQHF.

This clonotype was recorded a few times. The chain uses TRBV5-1 and TRBJ2-1; D gene unclear. Trimming removed 0 bases from V and 5 bases from J, with 6 bases in between. This CDR3 comprises 13 residues. The germline gives CDR1 SGHRS, CDR2 YFSETQ. As DNA, the CDR3 is TGCGCCAGCAGCTTGGCCCTCGACAATGAGCAGTTCTTC. The encoded protein is CASSLALDNEQFF.

This clonotype was seen a handful of times. The genes are TRBV2 and TRBJ2-1; weak D call: TRBD2 (6 bases). Germline V CDR1 and CDR2: SNHLY, FYNNEI. This CDR3 region has 15 residues. V was cut by 1 base and J by 6 bases, with 13 bases left in between. CDR3 amino acids: CASSEGVGGPNEQFF. CDR3 DNA: TGTGCCAGCAGTGAAGGGGTGGGGGGACCCAATGAGCAGTTCTTC.

This clonotype occurred many times. V gene TRBV20-1 combines with J gene TRBJ1-1; unclear D gene. This CDR3 has 12 residues. Germline-derived CDR1 and CDR2 are DFQATT and SNEGSKA (reference sequence). V dropped 2 bases and J dropped 1 base, with 5 bases sitting between them. CDR3 sequence (DNA): TGCAGTGCTAGACAGCCGAACACTGAAGCTTTCTTT. It yields the protein CSARQPNTEAFF.

CDR3 sequence (DNA): TGTGCCAGTAGTGCTTACAAAGGGACTAACTATGGCTACACCTTC. It encodes CASSAYKGTNYGYTF. The genes are TRBV19 and TRBJ1-2; no definite D call. Germline V gene lookup returns CDR1 LNHDA and CDR2 SQIVND (reference sequence). The CDR3 is made up of 15 amino acids. Trimming pared 5 bases from V and 0 bases from J, leaving 13 bases between.

This clonotype was observed a few times. The chain has TRBV12-3 or TRBV12-4 and TRBJ1-6; D is undetermined. V shed 8 bases and J shed 8 bases, with 13 bases lying between them. CDR3 length equals 13 residues. CDR3 amino acids: CASGVLLDSPLHF. Here the CDR3 DNA reads TGTGCCAGCGGGGTTTTATTGGATTCACCCCTCCACTTT.

The chain uses TRBV2 and TRBJ1-1; 7 bases agree with TRBD1. This CDR3 is built from 13 residues. V trimming: 4 bases; J trimming: 4 bases; junction bases outside the gene matches: 3. Germline lookup yields CDR1 SNHLY and CDR2 FYNNEI. As DNA, the CDR3 is TGTGCCAGCAGTGTATCAGGGGGCACTGAAGCTTTCTTT. It is translated as CASSVSGGTEAFF.

This chain joins TRBV20-1 and TRBJ1-3; maybe TRBD1 (5 bases). V was shortened by 5 bases and J by 1 base, with 9 bases between the two germline ends. Per germline, CDR1 DFQATT and CDR2 SNEGSKA (reference sequence). The length of the CDR3 is 13 residues. This CDR3 reads CSAFQGSGNTIYF. For the CDR3, the DNA is TGCAGTGCTTTCCAGGGTTCTGGAAACACCATATATTTT.

This clonotype has ten or more counts. The chain has TRBV7-2 and TRBJ2-3; D might be TRBD1 (6 bases). V lost 4 bases to trimming and J lost 6 bases, with 14 bases between them. Germline V lookup: CDR1 SGHTA, CDR2 FQGNSA. CDR3 size: 14 residues. CDR3 DNA: TGTGCCAGCAGCTCCCAGACAGGCGTGGATACGCAGTATTTT. Translation: CASSSQTGVDTQYF. The full variable domain, its missing parts supplied by reference TRBV7-2 and TRBJ2-3, is GAGVSQSPSNKVTEKGKDVELRCDPISGHTALYWYRQSLGQGLEFLIYFQGNSAPDKSGLPSDRFSAERTGGSVSTLTIQRTQQEDSAVYLCASSSQTGVDTQYFGPGTRLTVL.

The V and J genes are TRBV11-1 and TRBJ2-4; 10 positions match TRBD1. V was pared by 3 bases and J by 0 bases, with 11 bases of the junction left unmatched. Germline loops: CDR1 SGHAT, CDR2 FQDESV (reference sequence). The CDR3 is 19 amino acids. The CDR3 sequence: CASSFGTGDLVLAKNIQYF. The DNA of the CDR3 is TGTGCCAGCAGCTTTGGGACAGGGGACCTCGTCCTAGCCAAAAACATTCAGTACTTC.

J is TRBJ2-1 and V is TRBV9; 9 bases line up with TRBD2. The CDR3 covers 17 residues. Losses at the gene ends were 0 bases for V and 7 bases for J; bases not matched to a gene: 11. The germline V gene encodes CDR1 SGDLS and CDR2 YYNGEE. The CDR3 coding sequence is TGTGCCAGCAGCGTAGCTACGGGGAGCGGGGGGAGGAATGAGCAGTTCTTC. This sequence encodes CASSVATGSGGRNEQFF.